Given below is one T cell receptor beta chain in context. Antigen: not known. Trimming stripped 2 bases from V and 4 bases from J, with 15 bases between. This CDR3 has 16 residues. Germline V gene lookup returns CDR1 MNHEY and CDR2 SVGAGI. The method was immunoSEQ multiplex PCR; TCRdb's version includes in-frame clones alone and lacks a portion of them. The profile shows about 94,000 clones, 85% of them singletons. Combined were second doses at about 4 or about 12 weeks. This sample stems from a study of T cell responses to AZD1222 COVID-19 vaccine. Overall study findings and caveats: Seropositive status at baseline applied to only five or six AZD1222 recipients. Receipt of two AZD1222 doses was followed by a rise in Spike-specific TCR breadth and depth. The donors showed a predominance of white British ancestry and of females, with possible underestimation of clonal diversity.

The sequenced sample was peripheral blood, obtained 28 days after the second AZD1222 dose. This chain links TRBV6-5 with TRBJ2-1; no clear D. This clonotype was sampled from an adult who received the AZD1222 COVID-19 vaccine. The CDR3 region has the DNA TGTGCCAGCAGTTACGCTGGAGTTGGGGATTACAATGAGCAGTTCTTC. Amino acid sequence: CASSYAGVGDYNEQFF.